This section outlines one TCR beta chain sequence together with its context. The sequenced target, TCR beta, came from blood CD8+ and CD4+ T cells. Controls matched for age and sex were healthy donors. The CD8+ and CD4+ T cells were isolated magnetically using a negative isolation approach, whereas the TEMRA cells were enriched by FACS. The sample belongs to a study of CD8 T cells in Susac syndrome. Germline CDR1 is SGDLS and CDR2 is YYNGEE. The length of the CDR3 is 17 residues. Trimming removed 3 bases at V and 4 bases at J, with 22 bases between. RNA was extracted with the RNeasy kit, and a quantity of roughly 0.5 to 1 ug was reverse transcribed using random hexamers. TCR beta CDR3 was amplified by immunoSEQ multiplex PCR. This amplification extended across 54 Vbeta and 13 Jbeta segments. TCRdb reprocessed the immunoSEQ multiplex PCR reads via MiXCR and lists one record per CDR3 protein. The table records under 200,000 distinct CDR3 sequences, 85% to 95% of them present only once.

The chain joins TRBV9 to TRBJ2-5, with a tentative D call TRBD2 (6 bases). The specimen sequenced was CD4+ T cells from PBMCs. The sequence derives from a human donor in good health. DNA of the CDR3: TGTGCCAGCAGCGCGTACTCCGGGACGGGGGTTCGAGAGACCCAGTACTTC. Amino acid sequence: CASSAYSGTGVRETQYF.